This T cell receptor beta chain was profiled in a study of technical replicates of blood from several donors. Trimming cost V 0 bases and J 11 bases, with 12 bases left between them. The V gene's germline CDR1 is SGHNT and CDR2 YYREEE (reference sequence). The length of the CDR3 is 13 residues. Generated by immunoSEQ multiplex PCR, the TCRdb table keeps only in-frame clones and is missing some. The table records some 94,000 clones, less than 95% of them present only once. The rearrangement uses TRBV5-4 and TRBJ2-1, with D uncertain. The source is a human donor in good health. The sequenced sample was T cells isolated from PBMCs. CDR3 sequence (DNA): TGTGCCAGCAGCTTGGACCTGGAGTCGCAGCAGTTCTTC. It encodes CASSLDLESQQFF.